This TCR beta chain was profiled in a study of blood T cell repertoires in COVID-19. Looking at the study overall: Whether acute or convalescent, the COVID-19 samples came from the United States, Italy and Spain.

The trim removed 6 bases at V and 5 bases at J, leaving 10 bases unmatched. The CDR3 is 15 residues long. Per the germline V gene, CDR1 is PRHDT and CDR2 is FYEKMQ (reference sequence). Per the study methods: Amplifying reference gene primers gave estimates of nucleated cell counts. Profiling relied on immunoSEQ multiplex PCR, and the TCRdb table lists in-frame clones only, not all of them. V, J and clone size derive from that table, while D and trimming were established from the DNA sequence. The profile covers 250,000 to 350,000 clones, with roughly 90% appearing a single time and around 2.6% taken by the ten largest.

The chain combines TRBV13 with TRBJ2-5, with 9 bases that match TRBD1. Sequenced material: PBMCs or T cells enriched from blood (not recorded which). The receptor was isolated from a man aged 55 to 70 who had recovered from COVID-19. The CDR3 spells CASRTRRTGDETQYF. CDR3 sequence (DNA): TGTGCCAGCAGAACACGCCGGACAGGGGATGAGACCCAGTACTTC.